This TCR beta chain was captured by sequencing in a study of Graves' ophthalmopathy and Graves' hyperthyroidism. This clonotype was counted at least ten times. Transcripts of RNA were the source for amplifying TCR beta CDR3 regions. First-round RT-PCR with HTBI primers preceded a second-round multiplex PCR. TCRdb itself ran the multiplex PCR reads through MiXCR, one entry per CDR3 protein. The sample yields 400,000 or so distinct CDR3 sequences, about 17% seen once. Germline CDR1 is ENHRY and CDR2 is SYGVKD. The length of the CDR3 is 15 residues. Trimming left V 3 bases short and J 7 bases short, with 18 bases between.

V gene TRBV10-3 combines with J gene TRBJ1-2; tentatively, D is TRBD1 (6 bases). The receptor was derived from an adult woman with stable Graves' hyperthyroidism. The sample consisted of peripheral blood. The CDR3 sequence: CAISDGRQGSVGYTF. CDR3 nucleotide sequence: TGTGCCATCAGTGATGGGCGGCAGGGGAGTGTTGGCTACACCTTC.